The 23 T cell receptor beta chains reported below all come from one sample, sequenced in a study of control samples from healthy donors and cancer patients. Here immunoSEQ multiplex PCR was the method, and the copy in TCRdb shows in-frame clones only, minus some. The repertoire includes about 100,000 clones, roughly 84% of them detected once, and over 15% sits in the top ten. The specimen was blood. The receptor source for this set is a woman aged 45 to 65 in good health.

Written as DNA, the CDR3 is TGTGCCAGCAGCCCCTTGGACAGTTACGAGCAGTACGTC. Translated, it gives CASSPLDSYEQYV. The V and J genes are TRBV7-9 and TRBJ2-7; D may be TRBD1 (6 bases). V lost 5 bases to trimming and J lost 4 bases, with 12 bases between them. The CDR3 runs to 13 residues. Germline lookup yields CDR1 SEHNR and CDR2 FQNEAQ (reference sequence).

The DNA for the CDR3 is TGTGCCAGCAGCCCCGGGGCCGCGGATACGCAGTATTTT. Its translation is CASSPGAADTQYF. J is TRBJ2-3 and V is TRBV7-9; either TRBD1 or TRBD2 may fit D (5 bases each). V was clipped by 5 bases and J by 6 bases, with 12 bases between them. This CDR3 is built from 13 residues. Germline V gene sequence: CDR1 SEHNR, CDR2 FQNEAQ (reference sequence).

This chain joins TRBV19 and TRBJ1-4; no clear D gene. CDR1 is LNHDA and CDR2 is SQIVND in the germline V gene (reference sequence). V was clipped by 7 bases and J by 7 bases, with 19 bases between them. The CDR3 is 15 amino acids. CDR3 bases: TGTGCCAGTACTCCGCAAATCTTTGGCGGTGAAAAACTGTTTTTT. Translation gives CASTPQIFGGEKLFF.

The chain joins TRBV12-5 to TRBJ2-7; TRBD1 is a possible D gene (5 bases). The germline V gene encodes CDR1 LGHNT and CDR2 FRNRAP. Trimming stripped 6 bases from V and 3 bases from J, with 15 bases between. The CDR3 has 14 residues. The CDR3 region has the DNA TGTGCTAGTGGGCCCCAAGGGGTAGGCTACGAGCAGTACTTC. Its translation: CASGPQGVGYEQYF.

This chain uses TRBV7-7 with TRBJ2-1, with TRBD2 identical over 14 bases. V dropped 3 bases and J dropped 2; count of bases not matched to a gene: 3. Germline CDR1 SSHAT, CDR2 FNYEAQ (reference sequence). The CDR3 runs 17 residues. The CDR3 nucleotides read TGTGCCAGCAGCTTGGGACTAGCGGGAGAAGCCTACAATGAGCAGTTCTTC. Protein product: CASSLGLAGEAYNEQFF.

V usage is TRBV6-5 and J usage is TRBJ2-6; either TRBD1 or TRBD2 may fit D (5 bases each). The CDR3 is made up of 16 amino acids. CDR1 is MNHEY and CDR2 is SVGAGI in the germline V gene. With 4 bases removed from V and 0 bases from J, the gap between germline ends came to 10 bases. The CDR3 bases are TGTGCCAGCAGTTCGGAGAGGGGCTCTGGGGCCAACGTCCTGACTTTC. Protein sequence: CASSSERGSGANVLTF.

V is TRBV19 and J is TRBJ1-3, with no clear D. Looked up from germline, CDR1 is LNHDA and CDR2 is SQIVND (reference sequence). The V gene lost 2 bases and the J gene lost 4 bases, with 3 bases spanning the gap. The CDR3 covers 12 residues. The CDR3 region is CASSIHGNTIYF. The CDR3 region has the DNA TGTGCCAGTAGTATACACGGAAACACCATATATTTT.

This chain joins TRBV6-6 and TRBJ2-1; the D gene could be TRBD1 or TRBD2 (5 bases each). Trimming took off 6 bases at V and 9 bases at J, with 18 bases between the two ends. Germline CDR1 MNHNY, CDR2 SVGAGI (reference sequence). CDR3 length: 14 amino acids. The CDR3, as DNA: TGTGCCAGCAGAGGGACCGGGACCTTTGGTGAGCAGTTCTTC. Amino acids: CASRGTGTFGEQFF.

The gene calls are TRBV6-5 and TRBJ2-1, with TRBD1 matching 8 bases. The CDR3 totals 15 residues. The ends lost 8 bases at V and 7 bases at J; junction bases unmatched: 13. Per germline, CDR1 MNHEY and CDR2 SVGAGI. CDR3 protein: CASFFRQGAWNEQFF. CDR3 DNA sequence: TGTGCCAGCTTTTTCAGGCAGGGGGCATGGAATGAGCAGTTCTTC.

The V gene is TRBV7-3, the J gene TRBJ2-1; no clear D gene. Trimming cost V 5 bases and J 0 bases, with 11 bases left between them. Germline V gene lookup returns CDR1 SGHTA and CDR2 FQGTGA. CDR3 length: 15 amino acids. The CDR3 region has the DNA TGTGCCAGCAGCCCCCGGGTGTACTCCTACAATGAGCAGTTCTTC. Amino acid sequence: CASSPRVYSYNEQFF.

The sample holds one count of this clone. The V call is TRBV7-3, the J call TRBJ2-6; possible D gene TRBD1, 5 bases. The CDR3 contains 13 residues. Trimming stripped 8 bases from V and 1 base from J, with 6 bases between. Germline V gives CDR1 SGHTA, CDR2 FQGTGA. CDR3 nucleotide sequence: TGTGCCAGCTCAGGGTCTGGGGCCAACGTCCTGACTTTC. Protein sequence: CASSGSGANVLTF.

V and J are TRBV7-9 and TRBJ1-1; tentatively, D is TRBD1 (5 bases). V lost 2 bases, J lost 0 bases, and 7 bases lay in between. Germline CDR1 SEHNR, CDR2 FQNEAQ (reference sequence). The CDR3 covers 14 residues. The CDR3 sequence is CASSLQGLNTEAFF. In nucleotides, the CDR3 is TGTGCCAGCAGCTTACAGGGTTTGAACACTGAAGCTTTCTTT.

V usage is TRBV9 and J usage is TRBJ1-3, with a possible D match to TRBD1 (6 bases). Germline values: CDR1 SGDLS, CDR2 YYNGEE. V was trimmed by 0 bases and J by 2 bases, leaving 9 bases between them. CDR3 length: 15 amino acids. The CDR3 region is CASSVVGAPGNTIYF. CDR3 bases: TGTGCCAGCAGCGTAGTGGGGGCCCCTGGAAACACCATATATTTT.

The CDR3: CASSPGGPNTEAFF. CDR3 bases: TGTGCCAGCTCACCAGGGGGACCGAACACTGAAGCTTTCTTT. The chain uses TRBV18 and TRBJ1-1; a weak D match, TRBD1 (5 bases). This CDR3 comprises 14 residues. CDR1 KGHSH and CDR2 LQKENI come from the germline V gene. V gave up 2 bases and J gave up 1 base, with 8 bases separating them.

The J gene is TRBJ1-6, the V gene TRBV14; unclear D gene. The CDR3 has 13 amino acids. V shed 3 bases and J shed 8 bases, with 8 bases lying between them. CDR1 and CDR2 (germline): SGHDN, FVKESK. For the CDR3, the DNA is TGTGCCAGCAGCCATGATTTGGATTCACCCCTCCACTTT. Translating it yields CASSHDLDSPLHF. Using reference TRBV14 and TRBJ1-6 for the parts outside the CDR3, the full variable domain is EAGVTQFPSHSVIEKGQTVTLRCDPISGHDNLYWYRRVMGKEIKFLLHFVKESKQDESGMPNNRFLAERTGGTYSTLKVQPAELEDSGVYFCASSHDLDSPLHFGNGTRLTVT.

The CDR3 region has the DNA TGTGCCAGCAGTACCCCGGAGGAGCACCGCACAGATACGCAGTATTTT. Amino acids: CASSTPEEHRTDTQYF. The rearrangement links TRBV6-6 to TRBJ2-3; TRBD2 is a possible D gene (5 bases). CDR3 length: 16 residues. Germline V lookup: CDR1 MNHNY, CDR2 SVGAGI (reference sequence). Trimming pared 5 bases from V and 1 base from J, leaving 16 bases between.

V is TRBV7-8 and J is TRBJ1-2, with D hard to call. The CDR3 is made up of 14 amino acids. V lost 0 bases to trimming and J lost 4 bases, with 9 bases between them. Germline values: CDR1 SGHVS, CDR2 FQNEAQ. This CDR3 is CASSLAPMSYGYTF. In DNA form, the CDR3 reads TGTGCCAGCAGCTTAGCTCCGATGAGCTATGGCTACACCTTC.

This chain uses TRBV7-3 with TRBJ2-5; no reliable D call. Germline V gene data show CDR1 as SGHTA and CDR2 as FQGTGA. The V gene lost 5 bases and the J gene lost 1 base, with 14 bases spanning the gap. This CDR3 has 15 amino acids. The CDR3 loop reads CASSLVPSSQETQYF. The CDR3 nucleotides are TGTGCCAGCAGCCTTGTACCGTCGAGCCAAGAGACCCAGTACTTC.

This rearrangement joins TRBV6-5 to TRBJ1-6; D gene ambiguous. CDR1 is MNHEY and CDR2 is SVGAGI in the germline V gene. V was clipped by 2 bases and J by 8 bases, with 10 bases between them. The CDR3 contains 14 residues. The CDR3 protein is CASSYIDRDSPLHF. Here the CDR3 DNA reads TGTGCCAGCAGTTACATCGATAGAGATTCACCCCTCCACTTT.

This chain joins TRBV6-5 and TRBJ2-3; tentatively, D is TRBD1 (6 bases). Trimming took off 5 bases at V and 1 base at J, with 13 bases between the two ends. The germline gives CDR1 MNHEY, CDR2 SVGAGI. This CDR3 contains 15 residues. CDR3 amino acids: CASSLDRSGTDTQYF. CDR3 coding DNA: TGTGCCAGCAGTCTTGACAGGAGTGGCACAGATACGCAGTATTTT.

The chain links TRBV5-1 to TRBJ1-5; 7 bases map to TRBD1. V lost 0 bases to trimming and J lost 5 bases; unmatched junction nucleotides: 2. This CDR3 region has 14 residues. Germline V lookup: CDR1 SGHRS, CDR2 YFSETQ. The CDR3 bases are TGCGCCAGCAGCTTGGGGGACAGCGATCAGCCCCAGCATTTT. Translation: CASSLGDSDQPQHF.

The gene calls are TRBV6-1 and TRBJ2-7; 7 bases map to TRBD1. Germline V CDR1 and CDR2: MNHNS, SASEGT. The CDR3 loop spans 14 amino acids. V lost 3 bases, J lost 5 bases, and 7 bases stayed unmatched. Here the CDR3 reads CASSDSTGSDEQYF. CDR3 sequence (DNA): TGTGCCAGCAGTGATTCGACAGGGAGCGACGAGCAGTACTTC.

CDR3 nucleotides: TGTGCCAGCAGCCAAGTGGCGGGCTTGAACACTGAAGCTTTCTTT. Protein product: CASSQVAGLNTEAFF. The rearrangement links TRBV14 to TRBJ1-1; D is unclear. Trimming left V 1 base short and J 0 bases short, with 9 bases between. Germline CDR1 and CDR2: SGHDN and FVKESK. The CDR3 totals 15 residues.